This T cell receptor beta chain stems from a study of cytomegalovirus exposure and HLA in healthy donors. PCR employed 60 Vbeta and 13 Jbeta primers. Clones were read by immunoSEQ multiplex PCR, and TCRdb kept only the in-frame ones, dropping some. The table has roughly 200,000 clones, 70% seen once; the top ten hold 2.6%. With 7 bases removed from V and 3 bases from J, the gap between germline ends came to 22 bases. This CDR3 comprises 18 residues. The germline gives CDR1 MRHNA, CDR2 SNTAGT. This clone was detected only a few times. Source material: PBMCs. This TCR was sampled from a man aged 40-55 years in good health and CMV-seropositive. The genes are TRBV6-4 and TRBJ1-6; a weak D match, TRBD1 (6 bases). Here the CDR3 DNA reads TGTGCCAGCACGGGACACGGACTGCATAAGCTCTATAATTCACCCCTCCACTTT. Translation: CASTGHGLHKLYNSPLHF.